The next 30 T cell receptor beta chains were all read from a single sample in a study of blood T cell repertoires in COVID-19. Repertoires were generated with immunoSEQ multiplex PCR, while TCRdb's copy carries only in-frame clones and drops some. The sample gives over 55,000 clones, around nine tenths of which show up once; more than 15% is in the top ten. Material: peripheral blood. These receptors were collected from a woman older than 75 with acute or convalescent COVID-19.

Only a few counts were recorded for this clone. The rearrangement joins TRBV29-1 to TRBJ1-1, with 7 bases fitting TRBD1. The CDR3 loop spans 13 amino acids. The V segment lost 0 bases and the J segment 8 bases; nucleotides outside the gene matches: 6. CDR1 is SQVTM and CDR2 is ANQGSEA in the germline V gene. CDR3 in DNA: TGCAGCGTTGAAGATCGGACAGGTAGGGAAGCTTTCTTT. It specifies CSVEDRTGREAFF.

The rearrangement joins TRBV27 to TRBJ2-5; 15 positions match TRBD2. CDR1 is MNHEY and CDR2 is SMNVEV in the germline V gene (reference sequence). Losses at the gene ends were 4 bases for V and 2 bases for J; bases not matched to a gene: 2. This CDR3 spans 16 amino acids. The CDR3 is CASSSGLAGGQETQYF. In DNA form, the CDR3 reads TGTGCCAGCAGTTCGGGACTAGCGGGAGGTCAAGAGACCCAGTACTTC.

The gene calls are TRBV23-1 and TRBJ2-7; 10 bases line up with TRBD1. TRBV23-1 is reported as an ORF; its role is uncertain. CDR3 length: 16 residues. The ends lost 6 bases at V and 2 bases at J; junction bases unmatched: 10. This chain's CDR3 is CASSLNGTGETYEQYF. The CDR3 DNA reads as TGCGCCAGCAGCCTAAACGGGACAGGGGAAACCTACGAGCAGTACTTC.

The sample holds one count of this clone. The V call is TRBV9, the J call TRBJ2-3; TRBD1 aligns across 8 bases. There are 16 residues in the CDR3. After removal of 0 bases from V and 1 base from J, the junction contained 4 bases not matched to a gene. Germline V gene lookup returns CDR1 SGDLS and CDR2 YYNGEE. CDR3 region: CASSVGDRPGTDTQYF. The CDR3 DNA follows: TGTGCCAGCAGCGTAGGGGACAGGCCAGGCACAGATACGCAGTATTTT.

The chain recombines TRBV27 with TRBJ2-7, with 7 bases matching TRBD1. Germline V lookup: CDR1 MNHEY, CDR2 SMNVEV (reference sequence). This CDR3 has 13 residues. With V trimmed by 4 bases and J by 4 bases, 4 bases remained unmatched. The CDR3: CASSSTGVYEQYF. CDR3 coding DNA: TGTGCCAGCAGTTCAACAGGGGTTTACGAGCAGTACTTC.

The chain employs TRBV10-3 and TRBJ2-4; 8 nucleotides match TRBD1. Germline-derived CDR1 and CDR2 are ENHRY and SYGVKD. V shed 8 bases and J 0 bases; nucleotides not matched to a gene: 15. CDR3 length equals 18 residues. In DNA, the CDR3 is TGTGCCATCTCCGCAAACATAGGACAGGGAGTAGCCAAAAACATTCAGTACTTC. This codes for CAISANIGQGVAKNIQYF.

Only a few counts were recorded for this clone. J is TRBJ2-4 and V is TRBV21-1; the D call in the table, TRBD2, was not verified against the DNA. TRBV21-1 is classified as a pseudogene. CDR3 size: 20 residues. CDR3 sequence reads: CASSKPGTSGKTLAKNIQYF. In nucleotides, the CDR3 is TGTGCCAGCAGCAAACCTGGGACTAGCGGGAAGACCCTAGCCAAAAACATTCAGTACTTC.

The chain has TRBV6-5 and TRBJ1-5; 7 positions agree with TRBD1. V lost 5 bases, J lost 6 bases, and 4 bases stayed unmatched. The length of the CDR3 is 13 residues. Per germline, CDR1 MNHEY and CDR2 SVGAGI. The CDR3: CASSPTGIQPQHF. DNA of the CDR3: TGTGCCAGCAGTCCGACAGGGATTCAGCCCCAGCATTTT.

This sequence joins TRBV5-5 and TRBJ1-2, with TRBD1 as a possible D gene (6 bases). The V gene lost 3 bases and the J gene lost 8 bases, with 14 bases spanning the gap. This CDR3 has 13 residues. Germline V gene data show CDR1 as SGHKS and CDR2 as YYEKEE (reference sequence). CDR3 amino acids: CASSSPGVKGYTF. CDR3 coding DNA: TGTGCCAGCAGCTCCCCAGGGGTGAAAGGCTACACCTTC.

V usage is TRBV10-3 and J usage is TRBJ1-4, with 10 bases fitting TRBD1. The ends lost 5 bases at V and 8 bases at J; junction bases unmatched: 5. This CDR3 has 14 residues. The germline V gene has CDR1 ENHRY and CDR2 SYGVKD. CDR3 DNA: TGTGCCATCAGTTCCGGACAGGGGGGCGAAAAACTGTTTTTT. Amino acid sequence: CAISSGQGGEKLFF.

The genes are TRBV6-2 or TRBV6-3 and TRBJ1-5; a possible D gene is TRBD1 (5 bases). The V gene lost 1 base and the J gene lost 1 base, with 8 bases spanning the gap. From germline, CDR1 is MNHEY and CDR2 SVGEGT. The CDR3 has 15 residues. CDR3 region: CASSYWAGSNQPQHF. CDR3 DNA sequence: TGTGCCAGCAGTTACTGGGCAGGGAGCAATCAGCCCCAGCATTTT.

This chain connects TRBV4-1 to TRBJ1-4; no clear D. Germline CDR1 is MGHRA and CDR2 is YSYEKL. CDR3 length: 16 amino acids. The ends were cut back, 0 bases at V and 6 bases at J, with 14 bases in the middle. The CDR3 DNA is TGCGCCAGCAGCCAAGAATCAACAGAGAAATATGAAAAACTGTTTTTT. Residues: CASSQESTEKYEKLFF.

The V and J genes are TRBV6-5 and TRBJ2-7; D possibly corresponds to TRBD1 (6 bases). Between the trimmed V and J ends, which lost 6 bases and 2 bases, there was a span of 8 bases. This CDR3 spans 12 amino acids. Germline CDR1 and CDR2: MNHEY and SVGAGI. The CDR3 region has the DNA TGTGCCAGCAGCGGACAGCCCTACGAGCAGTACTTC. Its translation is CASSGQPYEQYF.

CDR3 amino acids: CATGPGGSYNEQFF. CDR3 nucleotide sequence: TGTGCCACCGGGCCGGGGGGCTCCTACAATGAGCAGTTCTTC. The V and J genes are TRBV15 and TRBJ2-1; 7 nucleotides match TRBD2. V lost 8 bases and J lost 0; bases outside the gene matches: 4. The CDR3 spans 14 residues. CDR1 is LNHNV and CDR2 is YYDKDF in the germline V gene (reference sequence).

The V call is TRBV3-1 (or the pseudogene TRBV3-2), the J call TRBJ1-1, with D tentatively TRBD1 (5 bases). This CDR3 comprises 14 residues. V was pared by 2 bases and J by 3 bases, with 10 bases between. Germline lookup yields CDR1 LGHDT and CDR2 YNNKEL (reference sequence). CDR3 DNA: TGTGCCAGCAGCCAATCACAGGTTCACACTGAAGCTTTCTTT. This gives the protein CASSQSQVHTEAFF.

This chain joins TRBV5-1 and TRBJ2-7; 14 nucleotides align to TRBD2. The CDR3 is 15 amino acids. The trim removed 1 base at V and 7 bases at J, leaving 4 bases unmatched. The germline V gene encodes CDR1 SGHRS and CDR2 YFSETQ. CDR3 sequence (DNA): TGCGCCAGCAGCTTGCGACTAGCGGGAGGGGAAGAGCAGTACTTC. Protein: CASSLRLAGGEEQYF.

V usage is TRBV3-1 (or the pseudogene TRBV3-2) and J usage is TRBJ1-2, with a weak D call TRBD1 (6 bases). The CDR3 contains 12 residues. Germline-derived CDR1 and CDR2 are LGHDT and YNNKEL (reference sequence). Between the trimmed V and J ends, which lost 10 bases and 2 bases, there was a span of 11 bases. The CDR3 loop is CATTGMNYGYTF. CDR3 sequence (DNA): TGTGCCACCACAGGGATGAACTATGGCTACACCTTC.

The chain recombines TRBV19 with TRBJ2-1, with TRBD2 matching over 13 bases. The ends lost 3 bases at V and 2 bases at J; junction bases unmatched: 4. This CDR3 is built from 17 residues. In germline, CDR1 is LNHDA, CDR2 SQIVND (reference sequence). CDR3 DNA sequence: TGTGCCAGTAGTATCCGCGGGACTAGCGGGGCCTACAATGAGCAGTTCTTC. Its protein is CASSIRGTSGAYNEQFF.

J is TRBJ1-5 and V is TRBV15, with TRBD1 as a possible D gene (5 bases). Germline values: CDR1 LNHNV, CDR2 YYDKDF (reference sequence). There are 16 residues in the CDR3. V lost 0 bases, J lost 5 bases, and 14 bases lay in between. DNA of the CDR3: TGTGCCACCAGCAGAGAAGGTAGCAGGGTGGATCAGCCCCAGCATTTT. It specifies CATSREGSRVDQPQHF.

This sequence joins TRBV3-1 (or the pseudogene TRBV3-2) and TRBJ1-1; maybe TRBD1 (5 bases). The germline V gene encodes CDR1 LGHDT and CDR2 YNNKEL (reference sequence). V lost 1 base to trimming and J lost 6 bases, with 12 bases between them. The CDR3 runs 14 residues. CDR3 nucleotides: TGTGCCAGCAGCCAAGCGCAGGGAAGGGCTGAAGCTTTCTTT. Encoded protein: CASSQAQGRAEAFF.

The chain couples TRBV28 to TRBJ1-1; D gene ambiguous. Trimming left V 6 bases short and J 0 bases short, with 11 bases between. The germline V gene encodes CDR1 MDHEN and CDR2 SYDVKM. The CDR3 consists of 14 residues. CDR3: CASRIQRMNTEAFF. As DNA, the CDR3 is TGTGCCAGCAGGATACAGAGAATGAACACTGAAGCTTTCTTT.

The chain uses TRBV7-9 and TRBJ2-1; the match to TRBD2 covers 8 bases. Germline lookup yields CDR1 SEHNR and CDR2 FQNEAQ (reference sequence). The CDR3 totals 18 residues. Germline trimming cut 5 bases from V and 1 base from J; bases unmatched to any gene: 13. As DNA, the CDR3 is TGTGCCAGCAGCCCGATCCGGCGGGAGGTCGGGTCCTACAATGAGCAGTTCTTC. As protein: CASSPIRREVGSYNEQFF.

This clone has more than one count but fewer than ten. V is TRBV12-5 and J is TRBJ1-2; 8 positions match TRBD1. The CDR3 is 16 amino acids. The germline gives CDR1 LGHNT, CDR2 FRNRAP. V lost 5 bases, J lost 6 bases, and 14 bases stayed unmatched. For the CDR3, the DNA is TGTGCTAGTGGTCCTGGTGTGCCAGGGGGCATTAATGGCTACACCTTC. This gives the protein CASGPGVPGGINGYTF.

This chain links TRBV5-1 with TRBJ2-1, with D perhaps matching TRBD2 (6 bases). The V end lost 3 bases, the J end lost 9 bases, and 13 bases lay between the germline ends. CDR3 length: 13 amino acids. Per the germline V gene, CDR1 is SGHRS and CDR2 is YFSETQ. CDR3 DNA: TGCGCCAGCAGCTCTAGTTTAGCGGTTGAGCAGTTCTTC. Translating gives CASSSSLAVEQFF.

V and J are TRBV6-5 and TRBJ1-5; TRBD1 matches at 7 bases. CDR3 length equals 14 residues. After removal of 6 bases from V and 6 bases from J, the junction contained 8 bases not matched to a gene. Per germline, CDR1 MNHEY and CDR2 SVGAGI. DNA of the CDR3: TGTGCCAGCAGCATTACAGGGGTCCCTCAGCCCCAGCATTTT. Amino acids: CASSITGVPQPQHF.

The chain uses TRBV6-5 and TRBJ2-7; D is ambiguous. The germline V gene encodes CDR1 MNHEY and CDR2 SVGAGI. V lost 2 bases, J lost 0 bases, and 14 bases lay in between. CDR3 size: 16 residues. The CDR3, as DNA: TGTGCCAGCAGTTACAATGCGGAGTCGAGCTCCTACGAGCAGTACTTC. Protein: CASSYNAESSSYEQYF.

The chain recombines TRBV19 with TRBJ1-1; D unresolved. V lost 5 bases, J lost 0 bases, and 10 bases lay in between. The length of the CDR3 is 14 residues. Germline V CDR1 and CDR2: LNHDA, SQIVND (reference sequence). As DNA, the CDR3 is TGTGCCAGTAGTGCGCGAAAACTGAACACTGAAGCTTTCTTT. Protein sequence: CASSARKLNTEAFF. Based on the CDR3 plus reference TRBV19 and TRBJ1-1, the full variable domain is DGGITQSPKYLFRKEGQNVTLSCEQNLNHDAMYWYRQDPGQGLRLIYYSQIVNDFQKGDIAEGYSVSREKKESFPLTVTSAQKNPTAFYLCASSARKLNTEAFFGQGTRLTVV.

CDR3 DNA: TGTGCCAGTAGCGCAGGGGGAGGAATCGAGCCCCAGCATTTT. Protein sequence: CASSAGGGIEPQHF. This chain links TRBV19 with TRBJ1-5, with TRBD1 matching over 7 bases. The germline V gene encodes CDR1 LNHDA and CDR2 SQIVND (reference sequence). The CDR3 is 14 residues long. After removal of 6 bases from V and 8 bases from J, the junction contained 10 bases not matched to a gene.

The chain links TRBV21-1 to TRBJ2-7; TRBD1 reflects the table's D call only, with no check against the DNA. TRBV21-1 is flagged as a pseudogene. This CDR3 has 15 amino acids. The CDR3 here is CASTHPGTVPAEQYF. The CDR3 DNA sequence: TGTGCCAGCACCCATCCTGGGACAGTTCCCGCAGAGCAGTACTTC.

The sample holds a few counts of this clone. This chain uses TRBV12-3 or TRBV12-4 with TRBJ1-5; D gene uncertain. The CDR3 has 13 residues. With 3 bases removed from V and 4 bases from J, the gap between germline ends came to 7 bases. The CDR3 DNA sequence: TGTGCCAGCAGTTTGAGCGGGAATCAGCCCCAGCATTTT. As protein: CASSLSGNQPQHF.